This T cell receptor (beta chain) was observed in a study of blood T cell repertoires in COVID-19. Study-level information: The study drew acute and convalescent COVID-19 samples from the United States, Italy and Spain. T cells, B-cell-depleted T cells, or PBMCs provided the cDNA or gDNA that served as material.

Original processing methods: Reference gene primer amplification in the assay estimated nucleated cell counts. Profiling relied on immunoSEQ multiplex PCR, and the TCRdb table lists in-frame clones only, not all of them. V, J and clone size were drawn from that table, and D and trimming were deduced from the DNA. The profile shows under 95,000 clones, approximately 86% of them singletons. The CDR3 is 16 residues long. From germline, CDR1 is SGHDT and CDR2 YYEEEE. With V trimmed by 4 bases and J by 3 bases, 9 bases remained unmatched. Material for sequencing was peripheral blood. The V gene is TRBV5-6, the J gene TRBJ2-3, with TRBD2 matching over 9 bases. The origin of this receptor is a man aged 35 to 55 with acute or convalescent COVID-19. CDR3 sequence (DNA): TGTGCCAGCAGCCCCGGTCGGCTAGCGGGGACAGATACGCAGTATTTT. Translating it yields CASSPGRLAGTDTQYF.